This note documents a single T cell receptor beta chain sequence. This record belongs to a study of control samples from healthy donors and cancer patients. CDR1 LGHDT and CDR2 YNNKEL come from the germline V gene (reference sequence). The length of the CDR3 is 19 residues. V gave up 1 base and J gave up 3 bases; unmatched junction bases: 16. Only in-frame clones appear in the TCRdb table, and some are missing; sequencing was by immunoSEQ multiplex PCR. The table lists 190,000 or so clones, about 93% of them singletons. The sequencing input was blood. This chain joins TRBV3-1 (or the pseudogene TRBV3-2) and TRBJ2-7; 9 nucleotides align to TRBD2. This TCR was sampled from a man aged 18 to 29 in good health. The CDR3 DNA reads as TGTGCCAGCAGCCAAGTCAACCTAGCGGGGTTGCTCCCTTTCTACGAGCAGTACTTC. Translated, it gives CASSQVNLAGLLPFYEQYF.